These T cell receptor beta chains were read from a single sample in a study of monozygotic twins with cystic fibrosis. This table comes from immunoSEQ multiplex PCR, and its TCRdb copy is limited to in-frame clones, with some not included. The table lists about 32,000 clones, more than 90% of them singletons, with under 1% in the top ten. The source material was blood. Every receptor here comes from a girl aged 2-10 years with cystic fibrosis. Each CDR3 is given with its conserved first and last residue. D genes are given only for firm matches. Clone size is shown for a subset of rows, as once, few, many or a class of expanded clone.

CDR3	DNA	V	J	size	D
CASSQAWGPGDTQYF	TGCGCCAGCAGCCAAGCTTGGGGACCTGGAGATACGCAGTATTTT	TRBV4-3	TRBJ2-3	.	.
CAISWTSGIPYEQYF	TGTGCCATCAGCTGGACTAGCGGGATACCATACGAGCAGTACTTC	TRBV10-3	TRBJ2-7	.	TRBD2
CASSEATEAFF	TGTGCCAGCAGTGAAGCAACTGAAGCTTTCTTT	TRBV2	TRBJ1-1	.	.
CASSLDTDTQYF	TGTGCCAGCAGTTTAGACACAGATACGCAGTATTTT	TRBV27	TRBJ2-3	.	.
CASGSTGFGYGYTF	TGTGCTAGTGGTTCAACAGGGTTCGGCTATGGCTACACCTTC	TRBV12-5	TRBJ1-2	.	.
CASSFAMTETEAFF	TGCGCCAGCAGCTTCGCTATGACAGAGACTGAAGCTTTCTTT	TRBV5-1	TRBJ1-1	.	.
CASSMIGWPQHF	TGTGCCAGTAGTATGATCGGTTGGCCCCAGCATTTT	TRBV19	TRBJ1-5	.	.
CASSDIGGGTEAFF	TGTGCCAGCAGTGATATAGGCGGGGGCACTGAAGCTTTCTTT	TRBV2	TRBJ1-1	.	.
CASSVTGQDNQPQHF	TGTGCCAGCAGCGTAACAGGGCAAGACAATCAGCCCCAGCATTTT	TRBV5-4	TRBJ1-5	.	.
CASSIARTGSQPQHF	TGTGCCAGTAGTATAGCTCGGACAGGGTCTCAGCCCCAGCATTTT	TRBV19	TRBJ1-5	few	TRBD1
CASSYQAGYTDTQYF	TGTGCCAGCAGTTACCAGGCGGGCTACACAGATACGCAGTATTTT	TRBV6-5	TRBJ2-3	.	.
CASSPGGALAFF	TGTGCCAGCAGTCCAGGGGGCGCATTAGCTTTCTTT	TRBV7-9	TRBJ1-1	.	TRBD1
CASSIDRDRNTIYF	TGTGCCAGCAGCATTGACAGGGACAGAAACACCATATATTTT	TRBV7-8	TRBJ1-3	.	TRBD1
CASGGRDSYQPQHF	TGTGCCAGCGGGGGGCGGGACAGTTATCAGCCCCAGCATTTT	TRBV2	TRBJ1-5	.	TRBD1
CASSYAGSRLNQPQHF	TGTGCCAGCAGTTATGCTGGGAGTCGCCTGAATCAGCCCCAGCATTTT	TRBV28	TRBJ1-5	once	.
CASSRGVGDQPQHF	TGTGCCAGCAGCCGTGGGGTAGGGGATCAGCCCCAGCATTTT	TRBV13	TRBJ1-5	.	.
CAWSGTGYGYTF	TGTGCCTGGAGTGGGACAGGGTATGGCTACACCTTC	TRBV30	TRBJ1-2	.	TRBD1
CASSLRRVKGEKLFF	TGTGCCAGCAGCCTTAGAAGGGTTAAGGGTGAAAAACTGTTTTTT	TRBV7-8	TRBJ1-4	.	.
CASSLSRQDYYEQYF	TGTGCCAGCAGCTTAAGTCGACAGGACTACTACGAGCAGTACTTC	TRBV11-2	TRBJ2-7	.	.
CAWSGTGYEQYF	TGTGCCTGGAGTGGGACAGGGTACGAGCAGTACTTC	TRBV30	TRBJ2-7	.	TRBD1
CASSRGQDALQKLFF	TGTGCCAGCAGCAGGGGACAGGACGCCTTACAAAAACTGTTTTTT	TRBV28	TRBJ1-4	.	TRBD1
CASSNRVSYEQYF	TGTGCCAGCAGTAACAGGGTCTCCTACGAGCAGTACTTC	TRBV25-1	TRBJ2-7	.	.
CASRQTATTEAFF	TGTGCCAGTAGGCAGACAGCGACTACTGAAGCTTTCTTT	TRBV19	TRBJ1-1	.	.
CAIRTTLSGANVLTF	TGTGCCATCAGGACAACCCTCTCTGGGGCCAACGTCCTGACTTTC	TRBV10-3	TRBJ2-6	once	.
CASSQEGGGAGNQPQHF	TGTGCCAGCAGCCAAGAAGGTGGGGGCGCTGGCAATCAGCCCCAGCATTTT	TRBV4-2	TRBJ1-5	.	.
CASLRDYGYTF	TGTGCCAGTCTGAGGGACTATGGCTACACCTTC	TRBV6-1	TRBJ1-2	.	.
CASSVLAGGGTDTQYF	TGTGCCAGCAGTGTTTTAGCGGGGGGGGGAACAGATACGCAGTATTTT	TRBV6-1	TRBJ2-3	once	TRBD2
CSVGLALGTDTQYF	TGCAGCGTGGGACTAGCGCTTGGCACAGATACGCAGTATTTT	TRBV29-1	TRBJ2-3	.	TRBD2
CASSQVSYNEQFF	TGTGCCAGCAGCCAAGTCTCCTACAATGAGCAGTTCTTC	TRBV4-2	TRBJ2-1	.	.
CSARADGYTF	TGCAGTGCTAGAGCTGATGGCTACACCTTC	TRBV20-1	TRBJ1-2	.	.
CASSSLPGSGNTIYF	TGTGCCAGCAGTTCCCTACCAGGGTCCGGAAACACCATATATTTT	TRBV7-2	TRBJ1-3	.	.
CASSVGGETQYF	TGTGCCAGCAGTGTGGGGGGGGAGACCCAGTACTTC	TRBV2	TRBJ2-5	.	TRBD2
CASSVDGSTDTQYF	TGTGCCAGCAGTGTGGACGGAAGCACAGATACGCAGTATTTT	TRBV2	TRBJ2-3	.	.
CASSSNTPGANEAFF	TGTGCCAGCAGCTCAAACACCCCGGGGGCTAATGAAGCTTTCTTT	TRBV27	TRBJ1-1	once	.
CASSKITFTGETQYF	TGTGCCAGCAGTAAAATCACGTTCACTGGGGAGACCCAGTACTTC	TRBV28	TRBJ2-5	.	.
CSVDGHYGYTF	TGCAGCGTTGACGGGCACTATGGCTACACCTTC	TRBV29-1	TRBJ1-2	.	.
CASSSSPLNFFYGYTF	TGCGCCAGCTCCTCCAGCCCCTTAAATTTCTTCTATGGCTACACCTTC	TRBV5-1	TRBJ1-2	.	.
CASSEVPGGNTGELFF	TGTGCCAGCAGTGAAGTACCGGGGGGGAACACCGGGGAGCTGTTTTTT	TRBV6-1	TRBJ2-2	.	TRBD2
CASSQENQPQHF	TGTGCCAGCAGCCAAGAGAATCAGCCCCAGCATTTT	TRBV14	TRBJ1-5	.	.
CASGFGQGVSYNEQFF	TGTGCTAGTGGCTTTGGACAGGGGGTTTCCTACAATGAGCAGTTCTTC	TRBV12-5	TRBJ2-1	.	TRBD1